A single sample is the source of the 30 T cell receptor beta chains below, sequenced in a study of shared clonotypes between healthy human individuals. The naive CD8 fraction comprised CD45RO-negative cells positively selected for CCR7 and excluded terminally differentiated effector memory CD45RA+ cells. TCRdb's table, derived via immunoSEQ multiplex PCR, lists solely in-frame clones and lacks some. This sample has 2 million to 2.5 million clones, with under 95% found just once. The sequenced sample consisted of naive CD8+ T cells from PBMCs. Receptors originate from a man aged 18 to 35 in good health. Some clones in this sample may be carry-over from other donors' samples.

The gene calls are TRBV5-1 and TRBJ2-7, with D uncertain. Trimming took 0 bases from V and 0 from J, leaving 7 bases between them. CDR3 length equals 14 residues. Germline CDR1 SGHRS, CDR2 YFSETQ. CDR3 sequence reads: CASSLAAVSYEQYF. The CDR3, as DNA: TGCGCCAGCAGCTTGGCCGCAGTCTCCTACGAGCAGTACTTC. Filled out from reference TRBV5-1 and TRBJ2-7, the complete variable domain reads KAGVTQTPRYLIKTRGQQVTLSCSPISGHRSVSWYQQTPGQGLQFLFEYFSETQRNKGNFPGRFSGRQFSNSRSEMNVSTLELGDSALYLCASSLAAVSYEQYFGPGTRLTVT.

This clone occurred once. This chain links TRBV7-9 with TRBJ2-6; perhaps TRBD1 as D (7 bases). The germline V gene has CDR1 SEHNR and CDR2 FQNEAQ (reference sequence). V was pared by 5 bases and J by 0 bases, with 20 bases between. CDR3 size: 19 residues. For the CDR3, the DNA is TGTGCCAGCAGCGGACTACAGGGGCACCTAACCTCTGGGGCCAACGTCCTGACTTTC. Encoded protein: CASSGLQGHLTSGANVLTF.

The chain uses TRBV6-1 and TRBJ2-3; D remains ambiguous. V gave up 1 base and J gave up 4 bases, with 9 bases separating them. The CDR3 consists of 14 residues. The germline V gene encodes CDR1 MNHNS and CDR2 SASEGT. The CDR3 reads CASSEGTKADTQYF. DNA of the CDR3: TGTGCCAGCAGTGAAGGAACCAAAGCAGATACGCAGTATTTT.

The gene calls are TRBV13 and TRBJ1-1; tentatively, D is TRBD1 (6 bases). Germline V lookup: CDR1 PRHDT, CDR2 FYEKMQ (reference sequence). CDR3 length equals 14 residues. Trimming shortened V by 5 bases and J by 1 base, and 11 bases separated the two germline ends. The CDR3 here is CASSGGRGNTEAFF. CDR3 nucleotide sequence: TGTGCCAGCAGCGGTGGCAGGGGGAACACTGAAGCTTTCTTT.

The chain combines TRBV6-5 with TRBJ1-1; 9 bases map to TRBD1. The CDR3 has 14 residues. Germline CDR1 and CDR2: MNHEY and SVGAGI. J lost 5 bases, V lost 6 bases, and 7 bases had no gene match. The CDR3 sequence is CASRIQGAGTEAFF. The CDR3 coding sequence is TGTGCCAGCAGAATACAGGGGGCGGGAACTGAAGCTTTCTTT.

Regarding this clone: This sample also contains other DNA sequences that code for the same CDR3. This chain uses TRBV27 with TRBJ2-2; D remains unclear. V lost 5 bases to trimming and J lost 3 bases, with 4 bases between them. This CDR3 has 12 amino acids. Germline V CDR1 and CDR2: MNHEY, SMNVEV (reference sequence). DNA of the CDR3: TGTGCCAGCAGTCTCTACACCGGGGAGCTGTTTTTT. It codes for CASSLYTGELFF.

The chain couples TRBV15 to TRBJ2-7, with 11 bases fitting TRBD1. This CDR3 has 15 residues. V shed 8 bases and J 1 base; nucleotides not matched to a gene: 7. CDR1 and CDR2 from the germline V gene are LNHNV and YYDKDF (reference sequence). The CDR3 loop reads CATRRTGGASYEQYF. In DNA form, the CDR3 reads TGTGCCACCCGACGGACAGGGGGCGCGTCCTACGAGCAGTACTTC.

The chain is built from TRBV2 and TRBJ1-2; TRBD1 is a possible D gene (5 bases). Per the germline V gene, CDR1 is SNHLY and CDR2 is FYNNEI. V lost 8 bases and J lost 8, with 27 bases in between. This CDR3 is built from 16 residues. The CDR3 region has the DNA TGTGCCAGCTTTAACCCCTCCGGTGAGGGGAGGAACGGCTACACCTTC. Translating it yields CASFNPSGEGRNGYTF.

The chain uses TRBV28 and TRBJ2-5, with D perhaps assigned TRBD1 or TRBD2 (6 bases each). The V gene lost 3 bases and the J gene lost 5 bases, with 10 bases spanning the gap. The CDR3 runs 13 residues. Germline lookup yields CDR1 MDHEN and CDR2 SYDVKM. In nucleotides, the CDR3 is TGTGCCAGCAGTTTGGCCGGGGGCGAGACCCAGTACTTC. Translation gives CASSLAGGETQYF.

This clone was observed a single time. The V call is TRBV30, the J call TRBJ2-2, with TRBD2 matching over 8 bases. V was clipped by 4 bases and J by 1 base; unmatched bases: 8. Germline loops: CDR1 GTSNPN, CDR2 SVGIG (reference sequence). CDR3 size: 16 residues. The CDR3 loop reads CAWTPRGGLNTGELFF. CDR3 nucleotides: TGTGCCTGGACCCCTCGGGGGGGCTTGAACACCGGGGAGCTGTTTTTT. Using reference TRBV30 and TRBJ2-2 for the parts outside the CDR3, the full variable domain is SQTIHQWPATLVQPVGSPLSLECTVEGTSNPNLYWYRQAAGRGLQLLFYSVGIGQISSEVPQNLSASRPQDRQFILSSKKLLLSDSGFYLCAWTPRGGLNTGELFFGEGSRLTVL.

The chain couples TRBV5-6 to TRBJ1-2, with TRBD1 matching over 10 bases. This CDR3 has 14 residues. CDR1 is SGHDT and CDR2 is YYEEEE in the germline V gene. V lost 5 bases, J lost 3 bases, and 4 bases stayed unmatched. The CDR3 DNA follows: TGTGCCAGCAGAACCGGGACAGGGGACTATGGCTACACCTTC. Translation: CASRTGTGDYGYTF.

CDR3 loop: CASSRTTGSNQPQHF. The CDR3 nucleotides are TGTGCCAGCAGCCGAACAACAGGGAGCAATCAGCCCCAGCATTTT. This sequence joins TRBV27 and TRBJ1-5; possibly TRBD1 for D (6 bases). The V end was cut by 6 bases, the J end by 1 base, with 13 bases between. This CDR3 spans 15 amino acids. CDR1 MNHEY and CDR2 SMNVEV come from the germline V gene (reference sequence).

The chain couples TRBV5-6 to TRBJ1-2; TRBD1 is a possible D gene (6 bases). Germline V gene data show CDR1 as SGHDT and CDR2 as YYEEEE. V was clipped by 0 bases and J by 6 bases, with 9 bases between them. The CDR3 sequence is 13 residues long. The CDR3: CASSLVQGHGYTF. CDR3 DNA: TGTGCCAGCAGCTTGGTACAGGGCCATGGCTACACCTTC.

This clone appeared once. The chain carries TRBV30 and TRBJ2-5, with D unclear. Per the germline V gene, CDR1 is GTSNPN and CDR2 is SVGIG (reference sequence). The CDR3 runs 13 residues. Between the trimmed V and J ends, which lost 0 bases and 5 bases, there was a span of 10 bases. The CDR3 nucleotides are TGTGCCTGGAGTGTTGAATTATGGGAGACCCAGTACTTC. The encoded protein is CAWSVELWETQYF.

The chain couples TRBV6-1 to TRBJ1-1; a weak D match, TRBD1 (5 bases). Germline CDR1 and CDR2: MNHNS and SASEGT. The V end lost 1 base, the J end lost 2 bases, and 17 bases lay between the germline ends. The CDR3 contains 17 residues. The CDR3 DNA follows: TGTGCCAGCAGTGAAGAGCTTATCGGCAGGGCAAACACTGAAGCTTTCTTT. Protein: CASSEELIGRANTEAFF.

With regard to this clone: The same CDR3 can be traced to other DNA sequences in this sample. V and J are TRBV6-1 and TRBJ1-5; a weak D match, TRBD1 (5 bases). Trimming removed 1 base from V and 0 bases from J, with 7 bases in between. The V gene's germline CDR1 is MNHNS and CDR2 SASEGT. This CDR3 contains 15 residues. The CDR3 sequence: CASSEVRDSNQPQHF. The DNA for the CDR3 is TGTGCCAGCAGTGAAGTCAGGGATAGCAATCAGCCCCAGCATTTT.

This clone was counted a single time. This chain uses TRBV9 with TRBJ2-3; D might be TRBD1 (6 bases). V dropped 3 bases and J dropped 7 bases, with 18 bases sitting between them. The CDR3 consists of 15 residues. Germline V gene lookup returns CDR1 SGDLS and CDR2 YYNGEE. In DNA form, the CDR3 reads TGTGCCAGCAGCGCTACAGGGAGAGGGGTCTATACGCAGTATTTT. This sequence encodes CASSATGRGVYTQYF.

The genes are TRBV7-8 and TRBJ2-1; D not certain. This CDR3 spans 11 amino acids. V dropped 3 bases and J dropped 14 bases, with 11 bases sitting between them. In germline, CDR1 is SGHVS, CDR2 FQNEAQ. For the CDR3, the DNA is TGTGCCAGCAGCTTGAGTGGGTATAAGTTCTTC. Translation: CASSLSGYKFF.

This rearrangement joins TRBV10-1 to TRBJ2-5; TRBD2 matches at 9 bases. Germline V gene sequence: CDR1 WNHNN, CDR2 SYGVQD (reference sequence). The CDR3 length is 18 residues. V lost 3 bases to trimming and J lost 5 bases; unmatched junction nucleotides: 16. The DNA of the CDR3 is TGCGCCAGCAGTGAAACCTCCTTGGAGCGGGAGGAGAGGGAGACCCAGTACTTC. Translation: CASSETSLEREERETQYF.

Worth noting for this clone: Different DNA sequences within this sample yield the same CDR3. The chain carries TRBV7-9 and TRBJ2-2, with unresolved D. Deletions cut 5 bases from V and 4 bases from J, with 8 bases between. In germline, CDR1 is SEHNR, CDR2 FQNEAQ (reference sequence). This CDR3 is built from 13 residues. CDR3: CASSQLRTGELFF. CDR3 coding DNA: TGTGCCAGCAGCCAACTCCGCACCGGGGAGCTGTTTTTT.

The gene calls are TRBV27 and TRBJ2-1; 10 nucleotides line up with TRBD2. CDR1 MNHEY and CDR2 SMNVEV come from the germline V gene (reference sequence). With 5 bases clipped from V and 8 bases from J, the junction kept 3 bases outside the gene matches. CDR3 size: 13 residues. The CDR3 sequence is CASSAGLADEQFF. CDR3 bases: TGTGCCAGCAGTGCTGGACTAGCGGATGAGCAGTTCTTC.

The V gene is TRBV4-3, the J gene TRBJ1-3; D is perhaps TRBD1 (5 bases). Looked up from germline, CDR1 is LGHNA and CDR2 is YSLEER. The V end lost 4 bases, the J end lost 0 bases, and 16 bases lay between the germline ends. The CDR3 runs 17 residues. CDR3 DNA: TGCGCCAGCAGCCGGATAGGGGAAGGTTACTCTGGAAACACCATATATTTT. This gives the protein CASSRIGEGYSGNTIYF.

Note on this clone: Different DNA sequences within this sample yield the same CDR3. The chain employs TRBV7-8 and TRBJ1-1; 7 positions match TRBD1. The germline CDR1 and CDR2 sequences are SGHVS and FQNEAQ. The ends lost 3 bases at V and 7 bases at J; junction bases unmatched: 2. CDR3 length: 12 residues. The CDR3 region has the DNA TGTGCCAGCAGCTTCGACAGGGATGAAGCTTTCTTT. Translation: CASSFDRDEAFF. Based on the CDR3 plus reference TRBV7-8 and TRBJ1-1, the full variable domain is GAGVSQSPRYKVAKRGQDVALRCDPISGHVSLFWYQQALGQGPEFLTYFQNEAQLDKSGLPSDRFFAERPEGSVSTLKIQRTQQEDSAVYLCASSFDRDEAFFGQGTRLTVV.

The chain links TRBV28 to TRBJ1-1; D is unresolved. Deletions cut 1 base from V and 0 bases from J, with 9 bases between. The CDR3 loop spans 15 amino acids. Germline V lookup: CDR1 MDHEN, CDR2 SYDVKM. Written as DNA, the CDR3 is TGTGCCAGCAGTTTATATACGTCAGTGAACACTGAAGCTTTCTTT. Translating gives CASSLYTSVNTEAFF.

A remark on this clone: The same CDR3 arises from other DNA sequences in this sample as well. The chain is built from TRBV28 and TRBJ2-5, with 8 bases identical to TRBD1. CDR3 size: 14 residues. The germline V gene encodes CDR1 MDHEN and CDR2 SYDVKM. V dropped 5 bases and J dropped 1; count of bases not matched to a gene: 3. The CDR3 nucleotides are TGTGCCAGCAGTCTTACAGGGGGCCAAGAGACCCAGTACTTC. Translated, it gives CASSLTGGQETQYF.

The V and J genes are TRBV11-2 and TRBJ2-1, with TRBD1 identical over 9 bases. The CDR3 spans 16 residues. With 4 bases clipped from V and 5 bases from J, the junction kept 9 bases outside the gene matches. CDR1 and CDR2 from the germline V gene are SGHAT and FQNNGV. Here the CDR3 reads CASSSGQGRVDNEQFF. CDR3 sequence (DNA): TGTGCCAGCAGCTCCGGACAGGGGCGAGTTGACAATGAGCAGTTCTTC. The full variable domain, rest sourced from reference TRBV11-2 and TRBJ2-1, is EAGVAQSPRYKIIEKRQSVAFWCNPISGHATLYWYQQILGQGPKLLIQFQNNGVVDDSQLPKDRFSAERLKGVDSTLKIQPAKLEDSAVYLCASSSGQGRVDNEQFFGPGTRLTVL.

J is TRBJ2-1 and V is TRBV29-1; no firm D call. V was pared by 0 bases and J by 6 bases, with 9 bases between. Per the germline V gene, CDR1 is SQVTM and CDR2 is ANQGSEA. The CDR3 totals 13 residues. The CDR3: CSVEDRSGNEQFF. The CDR3 nucleotides read TGCAGCGTTGAAGATCGGTCCGGCAATGAGCAGTTCTTC.

This sequence joins TRBV19 and TRBJ2-1; 7 bases match TRBD2. Germline values: CDR1 LNHDA, CDR2 SQIVND (reference sequence). Trimming cost V 6 bases and J 3 bases; bases outside gene matches: 8. The CDR3 has 15 amino acids. The CDR3 coding sequence is TGTGCCAGTAGCACCGGGACTAAAGGCTACAATGAGCAGTTCTTC. Amino acid sequence: CASSTGTKGYNEQFF.

The table lists this clone with a count of one. Other DNA sequences in the same sample also yield this CDR3. V and J are TRBV7-9 and TRBJ2-3, with D possibly matching TRBD2 (5 bases). Trimming cost V 9 bases and J 4 bases, with 17 bases left between them. CDR1 is SEHNR and CDR2 is FQNEAQ in the germline V gene (reference sequence). CDR3 length: 14 residues. Written as DNA, the CDR3 is TGTGCCAGTAGCGATACTGAAGAGGCAGATACGCAGTATTTT. It yields the protein CASSDTEEADTQYF. Full variable domain (outside the CDR3, taken from reference TRBV7-9 and TRBJ2-3): DTGVSQNPRHKITKRGQNVTFRCDPISEHNRLYWYRQTLGQGPEFLTYFQNEAQLEKSRLLSDRFSAERPKGSFSTLEIQRTEQGDSAMYLCASSDTEEADTQYFGPGTRLTVL.

The chain carries TRBV7-2 and TRBJ2-7; 9 nucleotides line up with TRBD1. Germline lookup yields CDR1 SGHTA and CDR2 FQGNSA. Losses at the gene ends were 8 bases for V and 3 bases for J; bases not matched to a gene: 17. The CDR3 sequence is 17 residues long. The CDR3 loop reads CASRPRSLGQGVYEQYF. CDR3 in DNA: TGTGCCAGCCGCCCCCGAAGTCTGGGACAGGGAGTCTACGAGCAGTACTTC.